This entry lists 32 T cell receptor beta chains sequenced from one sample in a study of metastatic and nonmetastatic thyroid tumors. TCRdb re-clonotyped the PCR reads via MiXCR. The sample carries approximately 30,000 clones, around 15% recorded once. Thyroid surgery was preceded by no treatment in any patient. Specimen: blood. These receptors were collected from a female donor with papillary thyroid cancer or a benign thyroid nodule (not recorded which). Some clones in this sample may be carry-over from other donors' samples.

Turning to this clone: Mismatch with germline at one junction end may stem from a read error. As DNA, the CDR3 is TGCGGTGCTGGTCACACTATTGACTACAATGAGCAGTTCTTC. It yields the protein CGAGHTIDYNEQFF. V usage is TRBV20-1 and J usage is TRBJ2-1; D unresolved. In germline, CDR1 is DFQATT, CDR2 SNEGSKA (reference sequence). CDR3 length: 14 amino acids.

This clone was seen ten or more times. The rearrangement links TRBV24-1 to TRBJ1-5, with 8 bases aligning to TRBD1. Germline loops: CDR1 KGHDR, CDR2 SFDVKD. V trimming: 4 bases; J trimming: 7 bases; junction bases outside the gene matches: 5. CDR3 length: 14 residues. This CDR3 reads CATSESGGWQPQHF. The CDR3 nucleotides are TGTGCCACCAGTGAATCAGGGGGCTGGCAGCCCCAGCATTTT.

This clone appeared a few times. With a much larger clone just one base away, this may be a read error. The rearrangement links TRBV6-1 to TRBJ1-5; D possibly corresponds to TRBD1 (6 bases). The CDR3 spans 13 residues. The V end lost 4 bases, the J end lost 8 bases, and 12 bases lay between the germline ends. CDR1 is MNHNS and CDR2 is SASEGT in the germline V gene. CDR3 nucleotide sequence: TGTGCCAGCAGTGGGACAGTCAGTAAGCCCCAGCATTTT. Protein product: CASSGTVSKPQHF.

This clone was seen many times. CDR3 sequence (DNA): TGCAGTGCTAGAAACCACAGGGAAAGGGACTATGGCTACACCTTC. This encodes CSARNHRERDYGYTF. The chain recombines TRBV20-1 with TRBJ1-2, with D perhaps TRBD1 (6 bases). This CDR3 contains 15 residues. Germline assignment: CDR1 DFQATT and CDR2 SNEGSKA (reference sequence). V lost 2 bases and J lost 3, with 16 bases in between.

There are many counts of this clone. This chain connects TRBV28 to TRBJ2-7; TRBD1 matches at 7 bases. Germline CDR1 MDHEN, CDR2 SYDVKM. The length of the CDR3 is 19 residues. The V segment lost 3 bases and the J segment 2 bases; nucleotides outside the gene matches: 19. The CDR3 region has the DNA TGTGCCAGCAGTTTGCGCCCGACAGGGCGTGGACCCTCACCCTACGAGCAGTACTTC. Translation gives CASSLRPTGRGPSPYEQYF.

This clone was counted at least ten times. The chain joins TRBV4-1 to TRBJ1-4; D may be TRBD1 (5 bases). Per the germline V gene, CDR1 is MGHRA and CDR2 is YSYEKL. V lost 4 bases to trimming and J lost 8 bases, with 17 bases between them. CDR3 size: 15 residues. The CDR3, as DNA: TGCGCCAGCAGCCTTGACAGCACCCCTAGGGAAAAACTGTTTTTT. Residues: CASSLDSTPREKLFF.

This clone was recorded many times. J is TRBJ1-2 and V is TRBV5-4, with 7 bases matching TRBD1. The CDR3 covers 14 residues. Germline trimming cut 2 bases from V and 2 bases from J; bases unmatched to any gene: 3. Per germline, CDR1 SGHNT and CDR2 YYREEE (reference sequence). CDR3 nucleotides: TGTGCCAGCAGCTTCGGACAGGAGAACTATGGCTACACCTTC. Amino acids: CASSFGQENYGYTF.

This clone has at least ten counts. The CDR3 spells CASWGGGQETYGYTF. As DNA, the CDR3 is TGTGCCAGCTGGGGGGGGGGACAGGAGACTTATGGCTACACCTTC. The chain uses TRBV7-9 and TRBJ1-2; 8 nucleotides match TRBD1. The CDR3 runs 15 residues. V trimming: 8 bases; J trimming: 5 bases; junction bases outside the gene matches: 13. Germline V gene sequence: CDR1 SEHNR, CDR2 FQNEAQ (reference sequence).

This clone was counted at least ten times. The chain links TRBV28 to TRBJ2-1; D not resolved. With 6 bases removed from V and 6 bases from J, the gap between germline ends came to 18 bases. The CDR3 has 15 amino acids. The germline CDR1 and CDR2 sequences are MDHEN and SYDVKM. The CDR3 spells CASRPPNYASNEQFF. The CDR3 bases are TGTGCCAGCAGACCACCTAACTATGCGTCCAATGAGCAGTTCTTC.

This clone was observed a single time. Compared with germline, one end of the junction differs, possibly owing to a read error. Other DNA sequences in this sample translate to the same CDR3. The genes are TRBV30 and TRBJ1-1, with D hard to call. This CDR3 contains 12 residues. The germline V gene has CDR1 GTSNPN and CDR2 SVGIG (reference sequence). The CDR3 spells CAWGRTYTEAFF. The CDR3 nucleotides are TGTGCCTGGGGAAGGACGTACACTGAAGCCTTCTTT.

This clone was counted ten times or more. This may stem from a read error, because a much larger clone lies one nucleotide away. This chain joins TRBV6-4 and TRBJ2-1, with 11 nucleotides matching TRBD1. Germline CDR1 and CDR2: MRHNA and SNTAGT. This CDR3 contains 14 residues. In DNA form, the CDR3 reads TGTGCCAGCAGTGAAGGGACAGGGGGAGATGAGCAGCTCTTC. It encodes CASSEGTGGDEQLF.

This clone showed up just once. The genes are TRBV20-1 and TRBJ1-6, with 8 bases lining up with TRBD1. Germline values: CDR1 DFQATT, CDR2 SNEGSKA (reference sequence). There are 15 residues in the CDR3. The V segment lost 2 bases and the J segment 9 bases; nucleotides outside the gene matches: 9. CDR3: CSARPPDRDSSPLHF. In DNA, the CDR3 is TGCAGTGCTAGACCTCCGGACAGGGACAGTTCACCCCTCCACTTT.

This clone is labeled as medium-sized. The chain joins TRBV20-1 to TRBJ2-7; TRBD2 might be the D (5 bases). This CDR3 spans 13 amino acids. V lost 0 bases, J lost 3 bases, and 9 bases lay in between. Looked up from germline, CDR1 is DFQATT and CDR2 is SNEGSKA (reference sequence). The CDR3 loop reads CSARETRDYEQYF. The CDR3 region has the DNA TGCAGTGCTAGAGAAACCCGGGACTACGAGCAGTACTTC.

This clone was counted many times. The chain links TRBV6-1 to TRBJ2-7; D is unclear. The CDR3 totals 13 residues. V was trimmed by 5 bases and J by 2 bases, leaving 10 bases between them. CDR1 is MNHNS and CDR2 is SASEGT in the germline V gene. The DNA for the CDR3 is TGTGCCAGCAGTCCAGCAGAGACCTACGAGCAGTACTTC. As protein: CASSPAETYEQYF.

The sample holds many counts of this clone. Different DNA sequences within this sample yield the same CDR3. The CDR3 is CASNRGGDTQYF. For the CDR3, the DNA is TGTGCCAGCAACAGAGGGGGGGATACGCAGTATTTT. The chain carries TRBV2 and TRBJ2-3, with D perhaps given as TRBD1 or TRBD2 (6 bases each). Germline CDR1 reads SNHLY; CDR2 reads FYNNEI. V lost 7 bases and J 6 bases, leaving 11 bases between the germline ends. The CDR3 runs 12 residues.

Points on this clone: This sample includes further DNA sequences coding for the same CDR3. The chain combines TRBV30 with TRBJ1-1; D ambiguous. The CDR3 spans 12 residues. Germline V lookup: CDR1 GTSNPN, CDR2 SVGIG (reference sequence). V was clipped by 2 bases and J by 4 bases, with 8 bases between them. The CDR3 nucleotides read TGTGCCTGGAGTAACCTTGGCACTGAAGCTTTCTTT. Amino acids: CAWSNLGTEAFF.

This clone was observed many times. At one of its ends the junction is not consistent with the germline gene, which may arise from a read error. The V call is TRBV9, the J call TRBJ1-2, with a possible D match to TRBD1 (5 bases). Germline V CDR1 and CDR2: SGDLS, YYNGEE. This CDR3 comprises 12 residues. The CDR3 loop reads CARSGGSEGYTF. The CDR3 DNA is TGTGCCCGCAGCGGGGGTTCAGAGGGCTACACCTTC.

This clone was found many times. In DNA form, the CDR3 reads TGCAGTGCTAGAGCAGGGGGCATCGCGAACACCGGGGAGCTGTTTTTT. Amino acids: CSARAGGIANTGELFF. J is TRBJ2-2 and V is TRBV20-1, with 8 bases matching TRBD1. The CDR3 is 16 amino acids. Germline V lookup: CDR1 DFQATT, CDR2 SNEGSKA (reference sequence). V was clipped by 1 base and J by 0 bases; unmatched bases: 4.

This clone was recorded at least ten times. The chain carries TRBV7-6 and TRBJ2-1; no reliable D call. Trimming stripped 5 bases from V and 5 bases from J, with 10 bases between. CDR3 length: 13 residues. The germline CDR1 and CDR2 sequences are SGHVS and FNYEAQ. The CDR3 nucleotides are TGTGCCAGCAGCCCCCGGAGAAACAATGAGCAGTTCTTC. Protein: CASSPRRNNEQFF.

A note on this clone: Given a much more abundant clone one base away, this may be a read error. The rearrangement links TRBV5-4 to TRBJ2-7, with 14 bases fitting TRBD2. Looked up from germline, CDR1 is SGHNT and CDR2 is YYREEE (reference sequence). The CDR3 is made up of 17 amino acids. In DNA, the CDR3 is TGTGCCATCAGCTTGGGGACTAGCGGGAGAAGGTCGGGCGAGCAGTACTTC. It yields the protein CAISLGTSGRRSGEQYF.

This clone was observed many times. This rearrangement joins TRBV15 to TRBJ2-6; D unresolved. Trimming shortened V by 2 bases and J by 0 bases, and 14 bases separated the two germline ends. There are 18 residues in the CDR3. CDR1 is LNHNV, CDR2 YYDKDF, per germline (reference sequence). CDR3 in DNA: TGTGCCACCAGCAGATCCCGGGCCCTAAGCTCTGGGGCCAACGTCCTGACTTTC. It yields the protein CATSRSRALSSGANVLTF.

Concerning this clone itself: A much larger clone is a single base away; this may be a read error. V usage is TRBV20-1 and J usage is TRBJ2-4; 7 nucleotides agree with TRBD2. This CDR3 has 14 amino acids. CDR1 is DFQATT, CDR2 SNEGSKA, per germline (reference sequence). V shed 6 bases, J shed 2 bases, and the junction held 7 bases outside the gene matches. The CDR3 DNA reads TGCAGTGCCGGAGCGGGGCCGACCAAAAACATTCAGTACTTC. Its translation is CSAGAGPTKNIQYF.

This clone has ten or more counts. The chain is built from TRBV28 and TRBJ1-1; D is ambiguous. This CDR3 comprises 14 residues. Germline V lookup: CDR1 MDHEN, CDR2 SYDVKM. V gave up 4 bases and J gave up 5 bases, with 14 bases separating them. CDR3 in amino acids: CASSYRVGETEAFF. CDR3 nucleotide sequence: TGTGCCAGCAGTTATCGGGTCGGAGAAACTGAAGCTTTCTTT.

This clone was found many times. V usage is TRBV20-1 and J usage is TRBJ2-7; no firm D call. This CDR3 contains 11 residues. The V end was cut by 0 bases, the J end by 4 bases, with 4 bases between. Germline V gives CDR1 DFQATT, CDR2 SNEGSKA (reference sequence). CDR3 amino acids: CSARDKYEQYF. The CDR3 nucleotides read TGCAGTGCTAGAGATAAATACGAGCAGTACTTC.

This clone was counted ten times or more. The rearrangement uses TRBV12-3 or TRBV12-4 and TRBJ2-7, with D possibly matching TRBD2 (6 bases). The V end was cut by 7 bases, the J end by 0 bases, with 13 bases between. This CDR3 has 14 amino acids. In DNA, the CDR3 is TGTGCCAGCAAGGTGGACGGGAGCTCCTACGAGCAGTACTTC. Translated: CASKVDGSSYEQYF.

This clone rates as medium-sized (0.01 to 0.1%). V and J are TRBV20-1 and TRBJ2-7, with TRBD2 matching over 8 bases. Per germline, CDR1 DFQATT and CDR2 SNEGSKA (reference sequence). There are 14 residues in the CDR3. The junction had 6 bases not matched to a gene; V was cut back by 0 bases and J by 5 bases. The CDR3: CSARELAVIHEQYF. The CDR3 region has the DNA TGCAGTGCTAGAGAACTAGCGGTTATCCACGAGCAGTACTTC.

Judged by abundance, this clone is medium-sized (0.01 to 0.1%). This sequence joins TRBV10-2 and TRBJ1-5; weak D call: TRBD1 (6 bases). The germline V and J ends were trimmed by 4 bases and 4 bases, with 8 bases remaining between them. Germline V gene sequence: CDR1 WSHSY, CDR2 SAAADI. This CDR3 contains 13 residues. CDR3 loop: CASSGQENQPQHF. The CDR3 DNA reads TGCGCCAGCAGTGGACAGGAGAATCAGCCCCAGCATTTT.

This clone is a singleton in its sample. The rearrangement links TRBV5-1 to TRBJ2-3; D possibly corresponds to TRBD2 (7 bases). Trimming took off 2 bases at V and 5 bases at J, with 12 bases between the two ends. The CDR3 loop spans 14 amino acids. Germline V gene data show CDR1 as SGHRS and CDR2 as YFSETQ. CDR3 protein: CASSFGGPEDTQYF. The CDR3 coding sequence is TGCGCCAGCAGCTTCGGGGGGCCCGAAGATACGCAGTATTTT.

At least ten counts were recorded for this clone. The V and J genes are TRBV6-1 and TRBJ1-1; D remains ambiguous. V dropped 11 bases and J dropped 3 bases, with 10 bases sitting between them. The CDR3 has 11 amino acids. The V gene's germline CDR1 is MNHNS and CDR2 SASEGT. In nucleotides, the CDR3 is TGTGCCTTACATGTGGACACTGAAGCTTTCTTT. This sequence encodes CALHVDTEAFF.

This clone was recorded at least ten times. The CDR3 nucleotides are TGCAGTGCTAGGAGGCTAGCGGGTGGAGAGACCCAGTACTTC. Its translation is CSARRLAGGETQYF. This sequence joins TRBV20-1 and TRBJ2-5, with 8 bases aligning to TRBD2. The CDR3 extends over 14 amino acids. CDR1 and CDR2 from the germline V gene are DFQATT and SNEGSKA (reference sequence). V gave up 3 bases and J gave up 4 bases; unmatched junction bases: 7.

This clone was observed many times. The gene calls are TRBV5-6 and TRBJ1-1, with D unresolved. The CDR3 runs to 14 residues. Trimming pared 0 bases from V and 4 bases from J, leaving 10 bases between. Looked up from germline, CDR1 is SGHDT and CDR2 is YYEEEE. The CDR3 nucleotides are TGTGCCAGCAGCTTGGGTGGTTTCGGCACTGAAGCTTTCTTT. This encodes CASSLGGFGTEAFF.

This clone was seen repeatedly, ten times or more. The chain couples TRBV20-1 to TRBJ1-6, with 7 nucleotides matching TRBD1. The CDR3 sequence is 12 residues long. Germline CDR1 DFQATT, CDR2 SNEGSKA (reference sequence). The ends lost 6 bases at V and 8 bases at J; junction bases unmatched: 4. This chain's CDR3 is CSARGEYSPLHF. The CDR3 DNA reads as TGCAGTGCCAGGGGGGAGTATTCACCCCTCCACTTT.